The source of this T cell receptor beta chain is a study of T-cell memory formation after mild COVID-19. General study points: Some clones that responded were present in memory (sampled pre-infection), which suggests cross-reactive memory joined. Researchers report contracting CD4+ clones mostly in CM and EM, with CD8+ clones in EMRA. Day 15 to 85 contractors were CD4/CD8 balanced; later expanders leaned CD4+.

To note about this clonotype: Its matching antigen is unknown.

This CDR3 has 12 residues. V was pared by 4 bases and J by 12 bases, with 12 bases between. CDR1 is SGHAT and CDR2 is FQNNGV in the germline V gene. TCRdb ran MiXCR on the 5' RACE reads and lists one entry per CDR3 protein. Of about 340,000 distinct CDR3 sequences in the sample, approximately 13% were seen once. The chain couples TRBV11-2 to TRBJ1-4; TRBD1 might be the D (5 bases). This TCR was recovered from a man between 18 and 35 years old who had mild COVID-19 (a few samples of this study predate the infection). Cell type and time point are not known. The source material was PBMCs or a T cell subset sorted from them (not recorded which). CDR3: CASSSSSGELFF. The CDR3 coding sequence is TGTGCCAGCAGCTCGAGCTCGGGGGAACTGTTTTTT.